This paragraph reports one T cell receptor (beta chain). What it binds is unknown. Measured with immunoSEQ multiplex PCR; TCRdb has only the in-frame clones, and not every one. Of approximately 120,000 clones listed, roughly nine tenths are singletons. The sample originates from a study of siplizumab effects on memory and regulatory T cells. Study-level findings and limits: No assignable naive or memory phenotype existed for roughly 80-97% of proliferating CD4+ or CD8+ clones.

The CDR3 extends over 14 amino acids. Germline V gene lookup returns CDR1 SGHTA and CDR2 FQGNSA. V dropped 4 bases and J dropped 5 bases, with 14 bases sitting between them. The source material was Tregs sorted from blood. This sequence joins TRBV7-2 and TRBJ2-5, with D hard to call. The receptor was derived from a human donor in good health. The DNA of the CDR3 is TGTGCCAGCAGCTCCACACTGCGTCCGGAGACCCAGTACTTC. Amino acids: CASSSTLRPETQYF.